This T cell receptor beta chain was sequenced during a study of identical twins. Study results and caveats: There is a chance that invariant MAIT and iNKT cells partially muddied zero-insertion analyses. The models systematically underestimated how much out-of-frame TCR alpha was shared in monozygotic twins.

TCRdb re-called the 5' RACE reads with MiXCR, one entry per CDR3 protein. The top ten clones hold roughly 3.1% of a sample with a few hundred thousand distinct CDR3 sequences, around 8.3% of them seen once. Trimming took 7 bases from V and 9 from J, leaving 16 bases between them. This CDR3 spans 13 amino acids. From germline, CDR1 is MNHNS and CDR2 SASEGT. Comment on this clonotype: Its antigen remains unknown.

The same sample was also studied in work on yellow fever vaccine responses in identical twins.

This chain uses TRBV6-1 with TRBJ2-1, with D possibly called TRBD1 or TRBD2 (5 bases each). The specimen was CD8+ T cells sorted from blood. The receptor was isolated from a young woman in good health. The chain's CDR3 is CASKKGRVGEQFF. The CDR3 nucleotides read TGTGCCAGCAAAAAGGGGCGGGTCGGTGAGCAGTTCTTC.